The 25 T cell receptor beta chains below come from one sample, sequenced in a study of long-term antiretroviral therapy in people with HIV. They ran version v3.0 of the immunoSEQ assay at survey level. Profiling relied on immunoSEQ multiplex PCR, and the TCRdb table lists in-frame clones only, not all of them. Of 7,500 to 10,000 clones listed, 84% are singletons. Sequencing used unsorted PBMCs, obtained 0.3 years before starting antiretroviral therapy. The receptors come from a man aged 25 to 40 with HIV.

The chain has TRBV5-1 and TRBJ2-3, with no clear D. CDR1 and CDR2 from the germline V gene are SGHRS and YFSETQ. There are 13 residues in the CDR3. V gave up 3 bases and J gave up 4 bases, with 9 bases separating them. DNA of the CDR3: TGCGCCAGCAGCTCCGGATCGTCAGATACGCAGTATTTT. Translating gives CASSSGSSDTQYF.

The V gene is TRBV25-1, the J gene TRBJ1-2; D perhaps matches TRBD1 (5 bases). This CDR3 has 14 amino acids. Germline CDR1 is MGHDK and CDR2 is SYGVNS. V gave up 3 bases and J gave up 4 bases, with 12 bases separating them. CDR3 residues: CASSDQGLPYGYTF. The CDR3, as DNA: TGTGCCAGCAGTGATCAGGGCCTTCCCTATGGCTACACCTTC.

The sample holds one count of this clone. The V call is TRBV5-1, the J call TRBJ2-1; D is unclear. Trimming took off 0 bases at V and 4 bases at J, with 5 bases between the two ends. Germline V CDR1 and CDR2: SGHRS, YFSETQ. The CDR3 is made up of 13 amino acids. Written as DNA, the CDR3 is TGCGCCAGCAGCTTGGACGGATACAATGAGCAGTTCTTC. It encodes CASSLDGYNEQFF.

The chain couples TRBV7-9 to TRBJ2-3, with 9 nucleotides matching TRBD1. The CDR3 contains 15 residues. Per the germline V gene, CDR1 is SEHNR and CDR2 is FQNEAQ (reference sequence). V lost 5 bases to trimming and J lost 8 bases; unmatched junction nucleotides: 11. The CDR3: CASSPLGQGVGTQYF. In DNA, the CDR3 is TGTGCCAGCAGCCCCTTGGGACAGGGAGTCGGTACGCAGTATTTT. The entire variable domain, with the rest obtained from reference TRBV7-9 and TRBJ2-3, is as follows: DTGVSQNPRHKITKRGQNVTFRCDPISEHNRLYWYRQTLGQGPEFLTYFQNEAQLEKSRLLSDRFSAERPKGSFSTLEIQRTEQGDSAMYLCASSPLGQGVGTQYFGPGTRLTVL.

The genes are TRBV28 and TRBJ1-4; D call uncertain. The CDR3 sequence is 14 residues long. Between the trimmed V and J ends, which lost 7 bases and 8 bases, there was a span of 17 bases. Germline loops: CDR1 MDHEN, CDR2 SYDVKM. The CDR3 sequence: CASTLGGPEEKLFF. The CDR3 region has the DNA TGTGCCAGCACCCTAGGAGGGCCTGAGGAAAAACTGTTTTTT. Variable domain in full (rest from reference TRBV28 and TRBJ1-4): DVKVTQSSRYLVKRTGEKVFLECVQDMDHENMFWYRQDPGLGLRLIYFSYDVKMKEKGDIPEGYSVSREKKERFSLILESASTNQTSMYLCASTLGGPEEKLFFGSGTQLSVL.

The V and J genes are TRBV7-9 and TRBJ2-7; no clear D. Between the trimmed V and J ends, which lost 8 bases and 4 bases, there was a span of 18 bases. The CDR3 length is 14 residues. CDR1 is SEHNR and CDR2 is FQNEAQ in the germline V gene (reference sequence). The CDR3 sequence is CASGLHQPSYEQYF. CDR3 sequence (DNA): TGTGCCAGCGGGCTCCACCAGCCTTCTTACGAGCAGTACTTC.

The chain has TRBV6-1 and TRBJ2-7; 12 bases map to TRBD2. The V segment lost 2 bases and the J segment 6 bases; nucleotides outside the gene matches: 5. Germline V lookup: CDR1 MNHNS, CDR2 SASEGT. The CDR3 is made up of 15 amino acids. The CDR3 loop reads CASSEIGLAGSEQYF. The CDR3 DNA follows: TGTGCCAGCAGTGAAATCGGACTAGCGGGAAGCGAGCAGTACTTC.

V is TRBV5-6 and J is TRBJ1-1; a possible D gene is TRBD1 (5 bases). Trimming stripped 3 bases from V and 2 bases from J, with 17 bases between. The CDR3 spans 16 residues. Germline-derived CDR1 and CDR2 are SGHDT and YYEEEE. This CDR3 is CASSWDSGDFNTEAFF. CDR3 in DNA: TGTGCCAGCAGCTGGGACTCGGGGGATTTCAACACTGAAGCTTTCTTT.

The chain carries TRBV27 and TRBJ2-1, with 10 bases identical to TRBD1. V lost 6 bases and J lost 4; bases outside the gene matches: 6. Per the germline V gene, CDR1 is MNHEY and CDR2 is SMNVEV (reference sequence). The CDR3 spans 15 residues. The CDR3 DNA is TGTGCCAGCAGGCTTGGACAGGGGGGGTACAATGAGCAGTTCTTC. Translation: CASRLGQGGYNEQFF.

The chain combines TRBV14 with TRBJ1-4, with unresolved D. The CDR3 loop spans 17 amino acids. Looked up from germline, CDR1 is SGHDN and CDR2 is FVKESK. V lost 0 bases and J lost 8, with 19 bases in between. The CDR3 protein is CASSQDIGDWKEEKLFF. CDR3 sequence (DNA): TGTGCCAGCAGCCAAGATATCGGAGATTGGAAGGAAGAAAAACTGTTTTTT.

The gene calls are TRBV10-3 and TRBJ2-2; D not resolved. With 6 bases removed from V and 2 bases from J, the gap between germline ends came to 13 bases. The V gene's germline CDR1 is ENHRY and CDR2 SYGVKD. The CDR3 covers 15 residues. This CDR3 is CAISSPLRNTGELFF. CDR3 coding DNA: TGTGCCATCAGCTCCCCTCTTCGCAACACCGGGGAGCTGTTTTTT.

J is TRBJ1-1 and V is TRBV10-3; TRBD1 matches at 7 bases. Germline-derived CDR1 and CDR2 are ENHRY and SYGVKD. The CDR3 is 14 amino acids. With V trimmed by 2 bases and J by 3 bases, 3 bases remained unmatched. CDR3: CAISEGTDYTEAFF. DNA for the CDR3: TGTGCCATCAGTGAGGGGACAGACTACACTGAAGCTTTCTTT.

This chain connects TRBV27 to TRBJ2-3; D ambiguous. V was pared by 2 bases and J by 3 bases, with 6 bases between. The germline V gene has CDR1 MNHEY and CDR2 SMNVEV (reference sequence). The CDR3 is made up of 13 amino acids. The CDR3 loop is CASSLLGTDTQYF. The CDR3 coding sequence is TGTGCCAGCAGTTTACTGGGGACAGATACGCAGTATTTT.

This clone was detected only once. V is TRBV30 and J is TRBJ1-5; TRBD1 aligns across 9 bases. The CDR3 is made up of 18 amino acids. CDR1 and CDR2 from the germline V gene are GTSNPN and SVGIG (reference sequence). The junction had 13 bases not matched to a gene; V was cut back by 1 base and J by 3 bases. The CDR3 sequence: CAWSGRTGVTLNNQPQHF. As DNA, the CDR3 is TGTGCCTGGAGTGGTAGGACAGGGGTAACATTGAACAATCAGCCCCAGCATTTT.

The rearrangement uses TRBV9 and TRBJ1-2, with D hard to call. V lost 0 bases and J lost 2, with 5 bases in between. There are 13 residues in the CDR3. Germline CDR1 SGDLS, CDR2 YYNGEE. The CDR3 spells CASSVEGNYGYTF. DNA of the CDR3: TGTGCCAGCAGCGTAGAAGGCAACTATGGCTACACCTTC.

Only one count was recorded for this clone. This chain joins TRBV28 and TRBJ2-1; weak D call: TRBD2 (6 bases). CDR1 is MDHEN and CDR2 is SYDVKM in the germline V gene. This CDR3 region has 13 residues. V was cut by 3 bases and J by 5 bases, with 8 bases left in between. The CDR3 coding sequence is TGTGCCAGCAGTTTTACGGGGGACAATGAGCAGTTCTTC. Protein product: CASSFTGDNEQFF.

The V and J genes are TRBV7-2 and TRBJ2-2; 11 positions match TRBD2. V was clipped by 6 bases and J by 8 bases; unmatched bases: 17. In germline, CDR1 is SGHTA, CDR2 FQGNSA. The CDR3 loop spans 18 amino acids. CDR3 nucleotides: TGTGCCAGCAGTCCTCCTGGGCTTGGGACTAGCGGTGCTGGGGAGCTGTTTTTT. Translating it yields CASSPPGLGTSGAGELFF.

V is TRBV7-9 and J is TRBJ2-1; D unclear. Trimming left V 0 bases short and J 5 bases short, with 11 bases between. This CDR3 is built from 15 residues. The germline V gene encodes CDR1 SEHNR and CDR2 FQNEAQ (reference sequence). CDR3 amino acids: CASSLAPHTHNEQFF. The CDR3 nucleotides are TGTGCCAGCAGCTTAGCTCCCCATACACACAATGAGCAGTTCTTC.

The V gene is TRBV19, the J gene TRBJ2-3; D is undetermined. The CDR3 runs to 15 residues. V was cut by 3 bases and J by 2 bases, with 12 bases left in between. CDR1 and CDR2 from the germline V gene are LNHDA and SQIVND (reference sequence). The CDR3 DNA reads as TGTGCCAGTAGTATTTCAGGCTGGAACACAGATACGCAGTATTTT. It encodes CASSISGWNTDTQYF.

This chain joins TRBV27 and TRBJ2-7, with a possible D match to TRBD2 (6 bases). Trimming shortened V by 1 base and J by 2 bases, and 12 bases separated the two germline ends. From germline, CDR1 is MNHEY and CDR2 SMNVEV (reference sequence). The CDR3 extends over 15 amino acids. The CDR3 spells CASSLFVGGPYEQYF. In nucleotides, the CDR3 is TGTGCCAGCAGTTTATTTGTCGGGGGACCCTACGAGCAGTACTTC.

This clone appeared a few times. The chain is built from TRBV7-2 and TRBJ2-3; D is uncertain. The CDR3 loop spans 16 amino acids. Trimming removed 2 bases from V and 4 bases from J, with 16 bases in between. CDR1 and CDR2 (germline): SGHTA, FQGNSA. The CDR3 here is CASSLITIVKPDTQYF. CDR3 DNA: TGTGCCAGCAGCTTAATAACCATCGTCAAGCCAGATACGCAGTATTTT.

The chain joins TRBV28 to TRBJ1-2, with a weak D call TRBD1 (5 bases). The CDR3 covers 16 residues. CDR1 and CDR2 (germline): MDHEN, SYDVKM. The V and J ends lost 4 bases and 2 bases respectively, with 17 bases between them. The CDR3 nucleotides read TGTGCCAGCAGTTCCCAAGATACAGGTCTGAACTATGGCTACACCTTC. It translates to CASSSQDTGLNYGYTF.

The chain couples TRBV11-2 to TRBJ1-1, with D maybe TRBD1 (5 bases). The ends were cut back, 5 bases at V and 6 bases at J, with 16 bases in the middle. CDR1 and CDR2 from the germline V gene are SGHAT and FQNNGV. The CDR3 contains 14 residues. CDR3 region: CASSREGRRAEAFF. In nucleotides, the CDR3 is TGTGCCAGCAGCCGAGAGGGGCGCCGGGCTGAAGCTTTCTTT.

The V call is TRBV11-2, the J call TRBJ1-1; 9 bases match TRBD1. The CDR3 consists of 15 residues. The ends lost 0 bases at V and 6 bases at J; junction bases unmatched: 5. In germline, CDR1 is SGHAT, CDR2 FQNNGV. The CDR3 loop reads CASSLEGTGRSEAFF. The DNA for the CDR3 is TGTGCCAGCAGCTTAGAGGGGACAGGGAGGTCTGAAGCTTTCTTT.

This sequence joins TRBV4-3 and TRBJ2-7; maybe TRBD1 (6 bases). This CDR3 region has 14 residues. Germline values: CDR1 LGHNA, CDR2 YSLEER. With 2 bases removed from V and 3 bases from J, the gap between germline ends came to 11 bases. Here the CDR3 reads CASSQYRDNYEQYF. The CDR3 nucleotides read TGCGCCAGCAGCCAATACCGGGACAACTACGAGCAGTACTTC.